Below, one TCR beta chain is given with its context. Its antigen target is currently unknown. No quality values exist for individual bases; no much larger clone is one base distant. Germline trimming: 7 bases from V, 6 bases from J; junction bases outside gene matches: 13. Reading from cysteine to phenylalanine, the CDR3 counts 15 amino acids. Just CDR3 DNA is preserved here, 45 bases in frame from base 1. From a lookup of the germline V gene (reference sequence), CDR1 and CDR2 are LNHDA and SQIVND. The source of the sample is a study of OX40 agonist ivuxolimab in advanced cancers. Broadly, across the study: Ivuxolimab was an agonistic, fully human IgG2 monoclonal antibody directed against OX40 (CD134), a costimulatory receptor. Intravenous ivuxolimab was administered to patients every 2 weeks at six dose levels: 0.01, 0.1, 0.3, 1.5, 3 and 10 mg/kg. Of the roughly 52 patients in dose escalation, about 20 had hepatocellular carcinoma, some 15 had melanoma, 9 had renal cell carcinoma and 9 had head and neck cancer. In the dose-escalation cohort, roughly 80% of patients were male, and the mean age was approximately 60 years, with a range of 23 to 79. Patients were allowed to have had prior anti-PD-1, anti-PD-L1 or anti-CTLA-4 therapy, and approximately 40% of the dose-escalation patients had been treated with checkpoint inhibitors. Partial responses occurred in three dose-escalation patients, of whom one had hepatocellular carcinoma and two had cutaneous melanoma. Peripheral TCRbeta sequencing was intended to test whether TCR sequence diversity was altered and clonal T-cell expansion was caused by ivuxolimab. The paper covers the monotherapy dose-escalation part of the phase I ivuxolimab trial, which included N ≈ 50 patients.

Paper-wide results and their limitations: Low levels of normalized T-cell clonal expansion were also seen in some patients who did not respond. After ivuxolimab, expanded clones were on average more numerous among CD8+ T cells than among CD4+ T cells. Partial responders in the 0.1-3.0 mg/kg groups had among the lowest normalized peripheral clonal expansion, especially among CD8+ T cells. At doses from 0.1 to 3.0 mg/kg, clonal expansion was seen in both CD4+ and CD8+ blood T cells between baseline and week 6. Antigen specificity was not determined for the clonally expanded peripheral T cells.

Genomic DNA was extracted from sorted cells for sequencing of the TCRbeta CDR3 region. TCRbeta CDR3 regions were sequenced using the immunoSEQ Assay. Drawn from immuneACCESS, this table holds only the in-frame rearrangements with V and J called that TCRdb kept. Clones are partly lost; checked studies trace under half to an unresolved V gene and leave the rest unexplained. A total of over 10,000 clones appear in this sample, roughly two thirds of them only once. 26% of the sample lies in the top ten. Patients with autoimmune disease history or receiving systemic immunosuppression were excluded from the trial. Peripheral blood for TCR sequencing was collected from all dose cohorts at baseline, on cycle 4 day 1, and on cycle 7 day 1. The samples were drawn from a first-in-human, open-label, multicenter phase I dose-escalation trial of ivuxolimab. Adults with locally advanced or metastatic melanoma, renal cell, hepatocellular, or head and neck squamous cell carcinoma were enrolled in the trial. Before TCR sequencing, CD4+ and CD8+ T cells were separately sorted from peripheral blood.

The sequencing used CD4+ or CD8+ T cells sorted from blood, collected in a trial of the OX40 agonist ivuxolimab. The TCR originated in an adult with an advanced solid tumor such as melanoma, head and neck, liver or kidney cancer. The chain is assembled from TRBV19 and TRBJ1-1; a stretch of 8 junction bases matches TRBD1. The CDR3 in this case is CASTPGTGGRPEAFF. DNA sequence: TGTGCCAGTACCCCCGGGACAGGAGGACGGCCTGAAGCTTTCTTT.